One sample yielded the 23 T cell receptor beta chains listed below, sequenced in a study of cytomegalovirus exposure and HLA in healthy donors. This table comes from immunoSEQ multiplex PCR, and its TCRdb copy is limited to in-frame clones, with some not included. The table includes 100,000 to 150,000 clones, roughly 95% detected once. The specimen sequenced was PBMCs. The source is a man between 18 and 29 years old in good health and CMV-seronegative.

The chain has TRBV5-4 and TRBJ2-7; perhaps TRBD2 as D (5 bases). Germline CDR1 reads SGHNT; CDR2 reads YYREEE (reference sequence). Trimming left V 0 bases short and J 4 bases short, with 14 bases between. The CDR3 is 15 amino acids. The CDR3 is CASSLGPGGGYEQYF. The CDR3 DNA follows: TGTGCCAGCAGCTTGGGGCCAGGTGGAGGTTACGAGCAGTACTTC.

V and J are TRBV7-3 and TRBJ2-1; D may be TRBD2 (6 bases). Germline V lookup: CDR1 SGHTA, CDR2 FQGTGA. The CDR3 contains 15 residues. Trimming shortened V by 2 bases and J by 7 bases, and 15 bases separated the two germline ends. For the CDR3, the DNA is TGTGCCAGCAGCTTAGGCAGCGGCAGCGGGAATGAGCAGTTCTTC. It specifies CASSLGSGSGNEQFF.

V gene TRBV6-5 combines with J gene TRBJ1-1; D remains unclear. Germline V CDR1 and CDR2: MNHEY, SVGAGI. This CDR3 is 14 amino acids long. V lost 2 bases and J 7 bases, leaving 14 bases between the germline ends. The CDR3: CASSYDFSLREAFF. CDR3 in DNA: TGTGCCAGCAGTTACGATTTTAGTCTACGTGAAGCTTTCTTT.

V gene TRBV6-6 combines with J gene TRBJ2-7; maybe TRBD1 (6 bases). Between the trimmed V and J ends, which lost 0 bases and 5 bases, there was a span of 14 bases. This CDR3 comprises 15 residues. Germline V CDR1 and CDR2: MNHNY, SVGAGI (reference sequence). In nucleotides, the CDR3 is TGTGCCAGCAGTTACTCGATGCAGGGGAGTCACGAGCAGTACTTC. Translation: CASSYSMQGSHEQYF.

The chain has TRBV9 and TRBJ2-4; 11 bases fit TRBD2. From germline, CDR1 is SGDLS and CDR2 YYNGEE. The CDR3 is 18 residues long. Losses at the gene ends were 3 bases for V and 4 bases for J; bases not matched to a gene: 12. The CDR3 nucleotides are TGTGCCAGCAGCGATAATCTAGCGGGAGGCCTAGATAAAAACATTCAGTACTTC. Protein product: CASSDNLAGGLDKNIQYF.

V and J are TRBV30 and TRBJ2-5; 11 bases line up with TRBD2. CDR3 length: 15 amino acids. With V trimmed by 2 bases and J by 2 bases, 4 bases remained unmatched. CDR1 is GTSNPN and CDR2 is SVGIG in the germline V gene (reference sequence). CDR3 bases: TGTGCCTGGAGTCTCCGACTAGCGGGGCAAGAGACCCAGTACTTC. The encoded protein is CAWSLRLAGQETQYF.

Written as DNA, the CDR3 is TGTGCCAGCAGCCAAGATGCGGGGGACTCCTACAATGAGCAGTTCTTC. Translation: CASSQDAGDSYNEQFF. The rearrangement joins TRBV14 to TRBJ2-1; the match to TRBD2 covers 7 bases. The germline gives CDR1 SGHDN, CDR2 FVKESK. The V gene end was trimmed by 0 bases and the J gene end by 0 bases; junction bases not matched to a gene: 2. CDR3 length: 16 residues.

The CDR3 loop is CASSASPGQGYGYTF. The CDR3 nucleotides are TGTGCCAGCAGCGCCTCACCGGGACAGGGGTATGGCTACACCTTC. This chain links TRBV9 with TRBJ1-2; 10 bases agree with TRBD1. This CDR3 contains 15 residues. Germline V CDR1 and CDR2: SGDLS, YYNGEE. The junction had 7 bases not matched to a gene; V was cut back by 3 bases and J by 5 bases.

The genes are TRBV5-4 and TRBJ2-5; 10 bases match TRBD2. The germline V gene has CDR1 SGHNT and CDR2 YYREEE (reference sequence). The CDR3 runs to 16 residues. With V trimmed by 7 bases and J by 5 bases, 14 bases remained unmatched. CDR3 coding DNA: TGTGCCAGCGGAAGCGGGAGGGCCGGGGTAAGGGAGACCCAGTACTTC. Protein sequence: CASGSGRAGVRETQYF.

This chain links TRBV4-1 with TRBJ2-2; 7 nucleotides agree with TRBD1. The CDR3 consists of 19 residues. Germline V gene lookup returns CDR1 MGHRA and CDR2 YSYEKL. The V segment lost 0 bases and the J segment 3 bases; nucleotides outside the gene matches: 13. The CDR3 nucleotides are TGCGCCAGCAGCCAAGATGTACCCCCCGACAGGGTTTACACCGGGGAGCTGTTTTTT. Protein product: CASSQDVPPDRVYTGELFF.

V and J are TRBV18 and TRBJ2-1; 7 nucleotides line up with TRBD1. There are 15 residues in the CDR3. V lost 3 bases to trimming and J lost 6 bases; unmatched junction nucleotides: 8. Germline CDR1 is KGHSH and CDR2 is LQKENI. The CDR3, as DNA: TGTGCCAGCTCACCTCTACAGGGGAAAAGCAATGAGCAGTTCTTC. It codes for CASSPLQGKSNEQFF.

The J gene is TRBJ2-3, the V gene TRBV28, with a tentative D call TRBD2 (6 bases). Trimming took 3 bases from V and 6 from J, leaving 19 bases between them. The CDR3 length is 16 residues. Germline V CDR1 and CDR2: MDHEN, SYDVKM. CDR3 protein: CASSFKLSGLVDTQYF. In DNA form, the CDR3 reads TGTGCCAGCAGTTTCAAACTGTCGGGACTGGTTGATACGCAGTATTTT. The variable domain in full, completed from reference TRBV28 and TRBJ2-3, reads DVKVTQSSRYLVKRTGEKVFLECVQDMDHENMFWYRQDPGLGLRLIYFSYDVKMKEKGDIPEGYSVSREKKERFSLILESASTNQTSMYLCASSFKLSGLVDTQYFGPGTRLTVL.

This clone is labeled medium-sized (0.01 to 0.1%). Other DNA sequences in this sample translate to the same CDR3. The chain is built from TRBV15 and TRBJ1-5; D ambiguous. Germline assignment: CDR1 LNHNV and CDR2 YYDKDF (reference sequence). The CDR3 has 14 residues. The ends were cut back, 0 bases at V and 0 bases at J, with 3 bases in the middle. The CDR3 here is CATSRDSSNQPQHF. CDR3 coding DNA: TGTGCCACCAGCAGAGACTCTAGCAATCAGCCCCAGCATTTT.

This clone was counted between two and nine times. V gene TRBV2 combines with J gene TRBJ1-2; tentative D call: TRBD1 (5 bases). The CDR3 is 13 residues long. The V and J ends lost 4 bases and 2 bases respectively, with 8 bases between them. CDR1 and CDR2 (germline): SNHLY, FYNNEI. The CDR3 here is CASSGGRNYGYTF. The DNA of the CDR3 is TGTGCCAGCAGTGGGGGCAGGAACTATGGCTACACCTTC.

The chain employs TRBV6-5 and TRBJ2-7; possibly TRBD2 for D (5 bases). The CDR3 has 14 residues. Looked up from germline, CDR1 is MNHEY and CDR2 is SVGAGI. Between the trimmed V and J ends, which lost 4 bases and 2 bases, there was a span of 12 bases. The CDR3, as DNA: TGTGCCAGCAGTTCACCGGGAAGAACCTACGAGCAGTACTTC. Its protein product is CASSSPGRTYEQYF.

The rearrangement uses TRBV7-9 and TRBJ2-4, with D perhaps TRBD2 (5 bases). Germline-derived CDR1 and CDR2 are SEHNR and FQNEAQ (reference sequence). The V and J ends lost 5 bases and 8 bases respectively, with 22 bases between them. The CDR3 is 16 amino acids. The CDR3 sequence is CASSPEVLGMRDIQYF. CDR3 DNA: TGTGCCAGCAGCCCCGAAGTCTTGGGGATGAGGGACATTCAGTACTTC.

The V call is TRBV27, the J call TRBJ2-1, with 9 nucleotides matching TRBD2. Germline lookup yields CDR1 MNHEY and CDR2 SMNVEV (reference sequence). V gave up 1 base and J gave up 7 bases; unmatched junction bases: 11. CDR3 length: 17 residues. For the CDR3, the DNA is TGTGCCAGCAGTTTATTATCTCCTGCGGGAGGGCTTAATGAGCAGTTCTTC. It encodes CASSLLSPAGGLNEQFF.

The chain has TRBV28 and TRBJ2-1, with 16 bases aligning to TRBD2. The V gene's germline CDR1 is MDHEN and CDR2 SYDVKM. The CDR3 contains 18 residues. The ends lost 10 bases at V and 2 bases at J; junction bases unmatched: 11. In nucleotides, the CDR3 is TGTGCCACCTCCCCGGGACTAGCGGGAGGGGGTCCCTACAATGAGCAGTTCTTC. This encodes CATSPGLAGGGPYNEQFF.

This clone was found once. The chain carries TRBV30 and TRBJ1-1; D is ambiguous. This CDR3 spans 10 amino acids. The V end was cut by 5 bases, the J end by 8 bases, with 9 bases between. Per the germline V gene, CDR1 is GTSNPN and CDR2 is SVGIG (reference sequence). The chain's CDR3 is CAWDREEAFF. Written as DNA, the CDR3 is TGTGCCTGGGATAGAGAAGAAGCTTTCTTT.

This sequence joins TRBV28 and TRBJ1-1, with D unclear. The CDR3 is made up of 16 amino acids. The V end lost 5 bases, the J end lost 3 bases, and 19 bases lay between the germline ends. CDR1 MDHEN and CDR2 SYDVKM come from the germline V gene. The CDR3 bases are TGTGCCAGCAGTCTTTCCTCGTTTGGCCGATACACTGAAGCTTTCTTT. Protein sequence: CASSLSSFGRYTEAFF. Based on the CDR3 plus reference TRBV28 and TRBJ1-1, the full variable domain is DVKVTQSSRYLVKRTGEKVFLECVQDMDHENMFWYRQDPGLGLRLIYFSYDVKMKEKGDIPEGYSVSREKKERFSLILESASTNQTSMYLCASSLSSFGRYTEAFFGQGTRLTVV.

This chain connects TRBV19 to TRBJ1-1, with a weak D call TRBD1 (6 bases). Trimming removed 5 bases from V and 0 bases from J, with 13 bases in between. This CDR3 spans 15 amino acids. The germline gives CDR1 LNHDA, CDR2 SQIVND (reference sequence). This CDR3 reads CASSVGQHLNTEAFF. The CDR3, as DNA: TGTGCCAGTAGTGTCGGACAGCATTTGAACACTGAAGCTTTCTTT.

The rearrangement links TRBV5-6 to TRBJ1-1, with 8 bases fitting TRBD1. Germline V gene sequence: CDR1 SGHDT, CDR2 YYEEEE. The CDR3 has 12 amino acids. After removal of 4 bases from V and 10 bases from J, the junction contained 6 bases not matched to a gene. Here the CDR3 reads CASSLGQGGAFF. DNA of the CDR3: TGTGCCAGCAGCCTAGGACAGGGAGGAGCTTTCTTT.

The chain is built from TRBV19 and TRBJ1-5, with D possibly matching TRBD1 (5 bases). The CDR3 is 12 amino acids. Trimming cost V 9 bases and J 7 bases, with 13 bases left between them. CDR1 and CDR2 (germline): LNHDA, SQIVND (reference sequence). In nucleotides, the CDR3 is TGTGCCAGCGGGACTGTCAGCCAGCCCCAGCATTTT. It encodes CASGTVSQPQHF.